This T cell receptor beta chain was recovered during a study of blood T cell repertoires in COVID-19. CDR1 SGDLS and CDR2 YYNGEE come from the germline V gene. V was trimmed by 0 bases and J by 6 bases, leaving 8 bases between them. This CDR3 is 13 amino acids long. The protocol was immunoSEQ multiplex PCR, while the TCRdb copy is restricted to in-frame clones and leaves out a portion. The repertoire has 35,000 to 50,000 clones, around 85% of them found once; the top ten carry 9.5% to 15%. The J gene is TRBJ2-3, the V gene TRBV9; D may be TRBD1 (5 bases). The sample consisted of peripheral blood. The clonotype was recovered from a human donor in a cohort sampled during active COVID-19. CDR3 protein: CASSVGQGDTQYF. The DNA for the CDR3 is TGTGCCAGCAGCGTAGGGCAGGGCGATACGCAGTATTTT. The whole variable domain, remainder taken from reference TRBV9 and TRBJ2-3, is DSGVTQTPKHLITATGQRVTLRCSPRSGDLSVYWYQQSLDQGLQFLIQYYNGEERAKGNILERFSAQQFPDLHSELNLSSLELGDSALYFCASSVGQGDTQYFGPGTRLTVL.